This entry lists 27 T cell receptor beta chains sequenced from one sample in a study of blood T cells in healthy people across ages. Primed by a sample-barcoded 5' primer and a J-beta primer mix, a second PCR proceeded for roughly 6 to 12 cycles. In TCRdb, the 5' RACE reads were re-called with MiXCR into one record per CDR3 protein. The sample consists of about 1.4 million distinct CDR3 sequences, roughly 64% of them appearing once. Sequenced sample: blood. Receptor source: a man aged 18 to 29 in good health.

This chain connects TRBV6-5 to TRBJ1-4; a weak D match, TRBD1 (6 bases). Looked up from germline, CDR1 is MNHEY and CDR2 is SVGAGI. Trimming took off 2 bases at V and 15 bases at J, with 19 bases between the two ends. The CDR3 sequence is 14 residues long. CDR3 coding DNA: TGTGCCAGCAGTTACGGGCAGGGGACGGGGGTAATGTTTTTT. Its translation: CASSYGQGTGVMFF.

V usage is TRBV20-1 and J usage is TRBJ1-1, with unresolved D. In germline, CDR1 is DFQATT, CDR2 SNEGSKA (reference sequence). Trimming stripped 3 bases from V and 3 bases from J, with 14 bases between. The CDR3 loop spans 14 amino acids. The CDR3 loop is CSAREPRRDTEAFF. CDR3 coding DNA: TGCAGTGCTAGGGAACCCCGTAGGGACACTGAAGCTTTCTTT.

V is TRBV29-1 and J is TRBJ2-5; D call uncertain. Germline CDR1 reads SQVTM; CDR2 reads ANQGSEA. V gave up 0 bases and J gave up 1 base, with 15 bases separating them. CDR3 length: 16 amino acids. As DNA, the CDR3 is TGCAGCGTTGAAGATCACGGGCCGCATCGCCAAGAGACCCAGTACTTC. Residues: CSVEDHGPHRQETQYF.

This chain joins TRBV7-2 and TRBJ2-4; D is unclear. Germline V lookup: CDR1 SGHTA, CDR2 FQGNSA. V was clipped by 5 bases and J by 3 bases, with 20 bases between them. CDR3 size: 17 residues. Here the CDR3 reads CASSLLSHRYHKNIQYF. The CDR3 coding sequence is TGTGCCAGCAGCCTCCTCTCCCACCGGTATCACAAAAACATTCAGTACTTC.

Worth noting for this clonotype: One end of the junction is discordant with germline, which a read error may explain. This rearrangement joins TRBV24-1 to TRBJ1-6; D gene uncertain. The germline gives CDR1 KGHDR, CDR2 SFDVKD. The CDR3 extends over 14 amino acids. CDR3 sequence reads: CASSLLGYNSPLHF. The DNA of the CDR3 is TGTGCCAGCAGTTTACTGGGATATAATTCACCCCTCCACTTT.

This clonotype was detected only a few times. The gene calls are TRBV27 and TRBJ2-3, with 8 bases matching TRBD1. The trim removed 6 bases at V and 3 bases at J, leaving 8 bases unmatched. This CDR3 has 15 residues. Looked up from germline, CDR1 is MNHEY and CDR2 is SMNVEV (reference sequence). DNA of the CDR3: TGTGCCAGCAGCAAAGACAGGGGAGTAACAGATACGCAGTATTTT. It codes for CASSKDRGVTDTQYF.

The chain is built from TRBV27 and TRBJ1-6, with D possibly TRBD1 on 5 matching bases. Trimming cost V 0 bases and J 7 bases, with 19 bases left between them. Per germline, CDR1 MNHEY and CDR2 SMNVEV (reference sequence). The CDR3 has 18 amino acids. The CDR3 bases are TGTGCCAGCAGTTTATCGATGGGACCCCTAATTGTCAATTCACCCCTCCACTTT. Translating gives CASSLSMGPLIVNSPLHF.

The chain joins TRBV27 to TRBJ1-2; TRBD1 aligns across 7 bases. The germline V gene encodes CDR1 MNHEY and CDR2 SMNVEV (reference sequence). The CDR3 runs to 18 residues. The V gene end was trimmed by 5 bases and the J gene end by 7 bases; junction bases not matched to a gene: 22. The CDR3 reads CASSPRSTGYRAMVGYTF. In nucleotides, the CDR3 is TGTGCCAGCAGTCCCCGGTCGACAGGGTATCGGGCTATGGTTGGCTACACCTTC.

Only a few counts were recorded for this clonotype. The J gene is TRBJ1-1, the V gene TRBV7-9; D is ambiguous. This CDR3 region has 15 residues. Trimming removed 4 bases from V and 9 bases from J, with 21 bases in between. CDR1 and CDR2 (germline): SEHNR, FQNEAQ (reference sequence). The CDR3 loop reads CASSSYVVRGAQAFF. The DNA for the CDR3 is TGTGCCAGCAGCTCTTATGTTGTGCGGGGAGCGCAAGCTTTCTTT.

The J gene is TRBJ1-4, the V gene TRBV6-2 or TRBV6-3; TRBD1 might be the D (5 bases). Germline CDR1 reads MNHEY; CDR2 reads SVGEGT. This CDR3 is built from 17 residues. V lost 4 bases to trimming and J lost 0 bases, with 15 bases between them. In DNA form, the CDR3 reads TGTGCCAGCAGTTCAACCACCCAAGGGGCAACTAATGAAAAACTGTTTTTT. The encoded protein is CASSSTTQGATNEKLFF.

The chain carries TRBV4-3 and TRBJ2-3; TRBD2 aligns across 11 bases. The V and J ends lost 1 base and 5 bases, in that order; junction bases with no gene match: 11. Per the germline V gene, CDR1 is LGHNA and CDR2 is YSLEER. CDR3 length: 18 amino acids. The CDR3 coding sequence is TGCGCCAGCAGCCAAGTGTTTCGGATAGCGGGGGGGCTAGATACGCAGTATTTT. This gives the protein CASSQVFRIAGGLDTQYF.

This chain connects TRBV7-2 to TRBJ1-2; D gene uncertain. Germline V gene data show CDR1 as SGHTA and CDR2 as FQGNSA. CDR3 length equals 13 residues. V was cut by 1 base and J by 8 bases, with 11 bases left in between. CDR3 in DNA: TGTGCCAGCAGCTTAGAGGGCGTTAGAGGCTACACCTTC. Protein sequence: CASSLEGVRGYTF.

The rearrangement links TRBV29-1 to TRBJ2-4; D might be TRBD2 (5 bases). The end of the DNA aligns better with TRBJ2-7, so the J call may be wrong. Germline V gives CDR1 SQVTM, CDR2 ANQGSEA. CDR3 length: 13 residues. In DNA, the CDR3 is TGCAGCTCCCGGGGTAGCGATTCCTACGAGCAGTACTTC. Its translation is CSSRGSDSYEQYF.

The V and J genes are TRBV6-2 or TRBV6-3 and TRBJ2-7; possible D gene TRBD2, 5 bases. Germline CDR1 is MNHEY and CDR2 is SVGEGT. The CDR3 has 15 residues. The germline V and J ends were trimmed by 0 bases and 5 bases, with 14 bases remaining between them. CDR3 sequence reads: CASSYSRGNVDEQYF. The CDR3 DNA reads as TGTGCCAGCAGTTACTCGAGAGGGAATGTAGACGAGCAGTACTTC.

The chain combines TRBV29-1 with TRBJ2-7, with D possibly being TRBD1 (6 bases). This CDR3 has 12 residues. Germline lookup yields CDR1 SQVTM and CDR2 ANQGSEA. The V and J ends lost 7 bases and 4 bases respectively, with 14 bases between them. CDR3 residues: CSAAGTRYEQYF. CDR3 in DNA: TGCAGCGCTGCCGGGACACGTTACGAGCAGTACTTC.

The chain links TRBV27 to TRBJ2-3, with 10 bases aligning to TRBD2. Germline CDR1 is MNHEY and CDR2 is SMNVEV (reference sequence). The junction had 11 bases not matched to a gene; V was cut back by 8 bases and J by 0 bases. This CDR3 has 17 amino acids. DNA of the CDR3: TGTGCCAGCCGTACTAGCGGGGCCCCCTTTAGCACAGATACGCAGTATTTT. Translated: CASRTSGAPFSTDTQYF.

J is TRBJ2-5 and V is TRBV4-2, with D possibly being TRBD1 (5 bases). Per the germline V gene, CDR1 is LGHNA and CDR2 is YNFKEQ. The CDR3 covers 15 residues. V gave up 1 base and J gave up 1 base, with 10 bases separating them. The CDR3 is CASSQAKGLQETQYF. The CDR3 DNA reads TGTGCCAGCAGCCAAGCCAAGGGGCTCCAAGAGACCCAGTACTTC.

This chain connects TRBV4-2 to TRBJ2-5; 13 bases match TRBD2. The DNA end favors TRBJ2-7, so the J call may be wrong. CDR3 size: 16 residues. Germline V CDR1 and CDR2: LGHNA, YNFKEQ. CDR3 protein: CASSQGGLAGDYEQYF. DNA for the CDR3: TGTGCCAGCAGCCAAGGAGGACTAGCGGGAGACTACGAGCAGTACTTC.

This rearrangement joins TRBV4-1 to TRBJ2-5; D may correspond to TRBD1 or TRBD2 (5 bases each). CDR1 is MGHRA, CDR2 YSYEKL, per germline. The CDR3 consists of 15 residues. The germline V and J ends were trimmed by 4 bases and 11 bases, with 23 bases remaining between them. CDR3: CASSRPGRETRKQYF. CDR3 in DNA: TGCGCCAGCAGCCGACCGGGACGAGAGACTCGGAAGCAGTACTTC.

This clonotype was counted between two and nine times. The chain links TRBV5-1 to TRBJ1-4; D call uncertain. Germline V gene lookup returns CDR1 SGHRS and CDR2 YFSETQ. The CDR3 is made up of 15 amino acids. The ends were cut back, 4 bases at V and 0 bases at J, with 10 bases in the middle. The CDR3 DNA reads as TGCGCCAGCAGCCTCACCCACACAACTAATGAAAAACTGTTTTTT. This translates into CASSLTHTTNEKLFF.

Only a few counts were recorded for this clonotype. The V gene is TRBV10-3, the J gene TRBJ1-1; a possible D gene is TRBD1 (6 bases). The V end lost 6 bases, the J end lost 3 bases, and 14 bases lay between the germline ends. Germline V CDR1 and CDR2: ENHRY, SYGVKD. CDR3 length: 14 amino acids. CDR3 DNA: TGTGCCATCAGGAACAGGGAAGAGGACACTGAAGCTTTCTTT. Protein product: CAIRNREEDTEAFF.

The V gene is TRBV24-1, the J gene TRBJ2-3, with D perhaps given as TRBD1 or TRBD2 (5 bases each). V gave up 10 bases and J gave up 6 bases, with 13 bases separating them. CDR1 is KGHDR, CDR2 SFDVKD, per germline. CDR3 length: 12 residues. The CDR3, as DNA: TGTGCCACTAGTATATGGGGGGATACGCAGTATTTT. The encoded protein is CATSIWGDTQYF.

The CDR3 protein is CASSQYLAGGDYNEQFF. The CDR3 DNA sequence: TGTGCCAGCAGCCAATACTTAGCGGGAGGGGACTACAATGAGCAGTTCTTC. The rearrangement links TRBV4-2 to TRBJ2-1; the match to TRBD2 covers 11 bases. Germline lookup yields CDR1 LGHNA and CDR2 YNFKEQ. The V gene end was trimmed by 2 bases and the J gene end by 3 bases; junction bases not matched to a gene: 6. The CDR3 contains 17 residues.

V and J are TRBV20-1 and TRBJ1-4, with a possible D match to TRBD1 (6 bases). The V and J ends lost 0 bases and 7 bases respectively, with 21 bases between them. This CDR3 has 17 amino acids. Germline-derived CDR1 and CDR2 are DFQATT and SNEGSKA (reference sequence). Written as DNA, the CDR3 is TGCAGTGCTAGAGATCGGGGGGGCGACTGGCGGGGTGAAAAACTGTTTTTT. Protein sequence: CSARDRGGDWRGEKLFF.

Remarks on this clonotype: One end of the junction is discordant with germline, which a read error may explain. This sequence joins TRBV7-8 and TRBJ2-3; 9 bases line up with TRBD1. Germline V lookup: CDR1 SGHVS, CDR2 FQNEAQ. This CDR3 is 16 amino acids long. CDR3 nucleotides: TGTGCCGGCAGCTTAGCAGGGACAGGGTTCGCAGATACGCAGTATTTT. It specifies CAGSLAGTGFADTQYF.

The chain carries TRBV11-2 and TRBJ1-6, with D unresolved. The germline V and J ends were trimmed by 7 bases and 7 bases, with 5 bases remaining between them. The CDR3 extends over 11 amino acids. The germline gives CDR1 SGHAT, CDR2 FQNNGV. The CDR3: CASTNNSPLHF. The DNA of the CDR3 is TGTGCCAGCACCAACAATTCACCCCTCCACTTT.

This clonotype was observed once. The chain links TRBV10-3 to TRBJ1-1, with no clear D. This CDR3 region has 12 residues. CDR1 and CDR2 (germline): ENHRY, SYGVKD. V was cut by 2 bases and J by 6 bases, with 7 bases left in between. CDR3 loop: CAISEPSAEAFF. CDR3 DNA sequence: TGTGCCATCAGTGAGCCCAGTGCTGAAGCTTTCTTT.